These T cell receptor beta chains were read from a single sample in a study of shared clonotypes between healthy human individuals. The method was immunoSEQ multiplex PCR; TCRdb's version includes in-frame clones alone and lacks a portion of them. The table has roughly 1,600,000 clones, approximately 98.5% seen once. The sample comprised naive CD4+ T cells sorted from blood. The receptor source for this set is a man aged 30 to 45 in good health. CDR3s include the opening cysteine and the closing phenylalanine or tryptophan. Fields, in order: J gene, V gene, D gene, clone size, CDR3 DNA, CDR3 protein. D genes are given only for firm matches. Size values are once, few and many counts, or a class for expanded clones, and some rows have none.

>TRBJ1-1|TRBV28|TRBD1|NA
TGTGCCAGCAGTAGCGGACAGGGGGTCACTGAAGCTTTCTTT
CASSSGQGVTEAFF
>TRBJ2-1|TRBV2|NA|NA
TGTGCCAGCCGGACTGTCGTGGCGTACAATGAGCAGTTCTTC
CASRTVVAYNEQFF
>TRBJ1-2|TRBV9|NA|NA
TGTGCCAGCAGCGTAGGGGGTGGTACTAACTATGGCTACACCTTC
CASSVGGGTNYGYTF
>TRBJ2-1|TRBV15|NA|NA
TGTGCCACCAGCAGAGAGGCAGGGGTGGGCAATGAGCAGTTCTTC
CATSREAGVGNEQFF
>TRBJ1-2|TRBV25-1|TRBD1|NA
TGTGCCAGCAGCCCGACAGGGGGCCTGTATGGCTACACCTTC
CASSPTGGLYGYTF
>TRBJ2-1|TRBV10-3|NA|NA
TGTGCCATCAGTGAGCAGGGCTCTGTCTACAATGAGCAGTTCTTC
CAISEQGSVYNEQFF
>TRBJ2-3|TRBV29-1|TRBD1|NA
TGCAGCGGCCGGGACAGCCAGTTCACGCAGTATTTT
CSGRDSQFTQYF
>TRBJ1-1|TRBV7-9|NA|once
TGTGCCAGCTTCAAAAGGGTCGTTGGGAAGAACACTGAAGCTTTCTTT
CASFKRVVGKNTEAFF
>TRBJ2-1|TRBV5-6|NA|NA
TGTGCCAGCAGCTTGTCCGGGGTGTACAATGAGCAGTTCTTC
CASSLSGVYNEQFF
>TRBJ2-7|TRBV5-1|TRBD1|once
TGCGCCAGCAGCGGTTATACAGGGGGCCTCTCCTACGAGCAGTACTTC
CASSGYTGGLSYEQYF
>TRBJ1-2|TRBV6-5|NA|NA
TGTGCCAGCAGTCGCGAGTACAACTATGGCTACACCTTC
CASSREYNYGYTF
>TRBJ2-7|TRBV19|NA|NA
TGTGCCAGTAAGGACGTAAACAACTACGAGCAGTACTTC
CASKDVNNYEQYF
>TRBJ2-2|TRBV7-3|NA|NA
TGTGCCAGCAGCTCCGGAGCGAACACCGGGGAGCTGTTTTTT
CASSSGANTGELFF
>TRBJ2-7|TRBV10-3|TRBD2|NA
TGTGCCATCAGTGTTAGTAGCGGGGGATACGAGCAGTACTTC
CAISVSSGGYEQYF
>TRBJ1-3|TRBV19|NA|NA
TGTGCCAGTAGTATAGCCTCTGGAAACACCATATATTTT
CASSIASGNTIYF
>TRBJ2-5|TRBV2|NA|NA
TGTGCCAGCAGTCACAGAGGCCCCGCTATTTTAGAGACCCAGTACTTC
CASSHRGPAILETQYF
>TRBJ2-7|TRBV18|NA|once
TGTGCCAGCTCACCCGGGGGGCACTACTACGAGCAGTACTTC
CASSPGGHYYEQYF
>TRBJ2-7|TRBV29-1|TRBD2|NA
TGCAGCGTTGCTCTAGCGGGAGTATCCTACGAGCAGTACTTC
CSVALAGVSYEQYF
>TRBJ2-1|TRBV18|TRBD2|NA
TGTGCCAGCTCACATGGTATTAGCGGGAGTCCCCTTAGCTCCTACAATGAGCAGTTCTTC
CASSHGISGSPLSSYNEQFF
>TRBJ2-7|TRBV12-2|NA|NA
TGTGCAAGTCGCTCCTTACTAGCGGAGTGCTCCTACGAGCAGTACTTC
CASRSLLAECSYEQYF